One and the same sample provided the 3 T cell receptor beta chains below, sequenced in a study of cytomegalovirus exposure and HLA in healthy donors. The repertoire was sequenced with immunoSEQ multiplex PCR; TCRdb's copy has only in-frame clones and lacks some. The sample contains some 250,000 clones, around 87% of which appear only once. Source material: PBMCs. The receptors here all came from a woman aged 25-40 years in good health and CMV-seropositive.

This clone has a single count. The rearrangement joins TRBV27 to TRBJ2-1; TRBD1 agrees at 7 bases. This CDR3 has 15 amino acids. V gave up 3 bases and J gave up 5 bases; unmatched junction bases: 7. Germline lookup yields CDR1 MNHEY and CDR2 SMNVEV (reference sequence). CDR3 bases: TGTGCCAGCAGTTTCCGACCCGGGACAGACAATGAGCAGTTCTTC. This sequence encodes CASSFRPGTDNEQFF.

This clone showed up just a few times. V and J are TRBV28 and TRBJ1-2; TRBD1 might be the D (5 bases). Germline V gene lookup returns CDR1 MDHEN and CDR2 SYDVKM. The CDR3 is made up of 12 amino acids. Trimming took 4 bases from V and 13 from J, leaving 16 bases between them. CDR3 sequence: CASSSRQIQVTF. CDR3 bases: TGTGCCAGCAGTTCCCGACAGATTCAGGTCACCTTC.

V is TRBV4-1 and J is TRBJ2-1, with 10 bases aligning to TRBD2. Per the germline V gene, CDR1 is MGHRA and CDR2 is YSYEKL. The CDR3 runs to 19 residues. Germline trimming cut 5 bases from V and 7 bases from J; bases unmatched to any gene: 20. The CDR3 sequence is CASSSILGPIAGGGNEQFF. CDR3 DNA: TGCGCCAGCAGCTCCATCCTGGGTCCTATAGCGGGAGGTGGAAATGAGCAGTTCTTC.